This T cell receptor (beta chain) was documented in a study of T cells in localized non-small cell lung cancer. Findings and caveats of the study: Higher blood T cell density went with longer overall survival. Uninvolved adjacent lung showed higher T cell clonality than tumor. Detection in adjacent lung was observed for a median 57 of the top 100 tumor clones. Sequence data derive from only one tumor region, so heterogeneity remains possible.

The repertoire was sequenced with immunoSEQ multiplex PCR; TCRdb's copy has only in-frame clones and lacks some. The data contain approximately 20,000 clones, roughly 83% of them singletons. The CDR3 is 14 amino acids. Germline-derived CDR1 and CDR2 are MNHNS and SASEGT. The V and J ends lost 3 bases and 8 bases respectively, with 13 bases between them. As regards this clone: No antigen is known for it.

Specimen: peripheral blood, collected before any cancer treatment. This receptor was identified in a man aged 35 to 70 with stage I lung adenocarcinoma. The chain joins TRBV6-1 to TRBJ1-4; D not certain. The CDR3 bases are TGTGCCAGCAGTGAGGGTCCCCCCGGGGAAAAACTGTTTTTT. As protein: CASSEGPPGEKLFF.